The clone carrying this TCR beta chain was observed many times. Its antigen is as yet unknown. The sample belongs to a study of regulatory T cells in long-lasting Graves disease. Overall study findings and caveats: Persistent patients shared more public clonotypes (roughly 2,800) than new patients (about 960).

Both iRepertoire HTBI primers and Arm-PCR of CDR3 regions were used to build the TCR beta libraries. TCRdb called the multiplex PCR reads again in MiXCR, with one record for every CDR3 protein. The table includes around 500,000 distinct CDR3 sequences, 15% to 20% detected once. Documented time point: newly diagnosed GD, antithyroid drugs for less than 3 months. Scientists built the TCR library using RNA that was extracted from PBMCs. The ends were cut back, 6 bases at V and 2 bases at J, with 12 bases in the middle. The CDR3 extends over 14 amino acids. Per germline, CDR1 LGHNT and CDR2 FRNRAP. These records were also assigned to another study, of T cells in Graves' hyperthyroidism and ophthalmopathy. That publication notes: Patients having uncontrolled infection, another autoimmune disease, pregnancy or lactation were not included.

This chain uses TRBV12-5 with TRBJ2-3; maybe TRBD1 (6 bases). The source is a woman aged 40 to 65 with Graves disease. Source: peripheral blood mononuclear cells (PBMCs), taken at new diagnosis, from a patient treated with antithyroid drugs. The CDR3 spells CASGPGQATDTQYF. The CDR3 nucleotides read TGTGCTAGTGGACCGGGACAAGCCACAGATACGCAGTATTTT.